The 4 T cell receptor beta chains below all came from one sample that was sequenced in a study of CD8+CD57+ T cells in acquired aplastic anemia. Individuals selected for sequencing had exhibited CD8+CD57+ cell expansion on flow cytometry. The TCR beta profiling, which covered VDJ combination and CDR3 sequence, was carried out using genomic DNA as the template. MiXCR, applied by TCRdb to the reads, yields one record per CDR3 protein. The repertoire holds roughly 220,000 distinct CDR3 sequences, with less than 75% as singletons. Sequencing used sorted CD4+, CD8+, or CD8+CD57+ T cells (not recorded which) from PBMCs. These receptors were collected from a human donor with aplastic anemia.

The rearrangement joins TRBV10-3 to TRBJ1-1; 9 bases line up with TRBD1. The CDR3 totals 14 residues. V lost 3 bases to trimming and J lost 5 bases; unmatched junction nucleotides: 4. From germline, CDR1 is ENHRY and CDR2 SYGVKD. The CDR3 spells CAISDGQGRTEAFF. The CDR3 nucleotides read TGTGCCATCAGTGACGGACAGGGGAGGACTGAAGCTTTCTTT.

The chain couples TRBV11-2 to TRBJ2-7, with TRBD1 identical over 8 bases. V trimming: 0 bases; J trimming: 9 bases; junction bases outside the gene matches: 4. Looked up from germline, CDR1 is SGHAT and CDR2 is FQNNGV. The CDR3 has 13 residues. CDR3 sequence reads: CASSLEPGGGQYF. As DNA, the CDR3 is TGTGCCAGCAGCTTAGAACCAGGGGGCGGGCAGTACTTC. The whole variable domain, filled in from reference TRBV11-2 and TRBJ2-7, reads EAGVAQSPRYKIIEKRQSVAFWCNPISGHATLYWYQQILGQGPKLLIQFQNNGVVDDSQLPKDRFSAERLKGVDSTLKIQPAKLEDSAVYLCASSLEPGGGQYFGPGTRLTVT.

Only one count was recorded for this clonotype. The genes are TRBV7-3 and TRBJ2-1, with 8 bases identical to TRBD2. V trimming: 2 bases; J trimming: 7 bases; junction bases outside the gene matches: 7. The germline V gene has CDR1 SGHTA and CDR2 FQGTGA. The length of the CDR3 is 15 residues. DNA for the CDR3: TGTGCCAGCAGCTTATCCGGGGGGGCCTTGAATGAGCAGTTCTTC. This codes for CASSLSGGALNEQFF.

This chain links TRBV7-4 with TRBJ2-7, with D maybe TRBD2 (6 bases). The V gene lost 6 bases and the J gene lost 0 bases, with 12 bases spanning the gap. The CDR3 totals 14 residues. The germline V gene has CDR1 SGHVT and CDR2 SQSDAQ. CDR3 coding DNA: TGTGCCAGCAGACTACACGGGAGCTCCTACGAGCAGTACTTC. Its protein is CASRLHGSSYEQYF.